Presented here are 22 T cell receptor beta chains from one specimen sequenced in a study of T cells in Graves' hyperthyroidism and ophthalmopathy. Amplified TCR beta CDR3 regions derived from RNA transcripts. First-round RT-PCR targeting the TCR CDR3 was performed with the HTBI primer set. One entry per CDR3 protein, called by TCRdb with MiXCR from the multiplex PCR reads. Of approximately 480,000 distinct CDR3 sequences in the sample, less than 25% were seen once. The material sequenced was blood. All receptors come from a man between 18 and 29 years old with Graves' hyperthyroidism.

There are a few counts of this clonotype. The chain is built from TRBV6-1 and TRBJ1-1; no clear D. The CDR3 is 16 amino acids. Germline V gives CDR1 MNHNS, CDR2 SASEGT. V lost 2 bases, J lost 0 bases, and 13 bases lay in between. CDR3 coding DNA: TGTGCCAGCAGTGAATGGCCGGGCCGGATGAACACTGAAGCTTTCTTT. This sequence encodes CASSEWPGRMNTEAFF.

This chain joins TRBV15 and TRBJ2-3, with 12 bases aligning to TRBD2. CDR1 and CDR2 from the germline V gene are LNHNV and YYDKDF (reference sequence). The CDR3 is 16 residues long. V lost 1 base to trimming and J lost 1 base; unmatched junction nucleotides: 0. The CDR3 sequence is CATSRGTSGGTDTQYF. CDR3 DNA sequence: TGTGCCACCAGCAGAGGGACTAGCGGGGGCACAGATACGCAGTATTTT. Based on the CDR3 plus reference TRBV15 and TRBJ2-3, the full variable domain is DAMVIQNPRYQVTQFGKPVTLSCSQTLNHNVMYWYQQKSSQAPKLLFHYYDKDFNNEADTPDNFQSRRPNTSFCFLDIRSPGLGDTAMYLCATSRGTSGGTDTQYFGPGTRLTVL.

This clonotype was seen ten or more times. The chain is built from TRBV18 and TRBJ1-1; D may be TRBD1 (5 bases). The V end was cut by 3 bases, the J end by 1 base, with 9 bases between. Germline CDR1 is KGHSH and CDR2 is LQKENI. There are 14 residues in the CDR3. CDR3 protein: CASSPGTPNTEAFF. The CDR3 DNA follows: TGTGCCAGCTCACCCGGGACGCCGAACACTGAAGCTTTCTTT. The full variable domain, with the rest looked up from reference TRBV18 and TRBJ1-1, is NAGVMQNPRHLVRRRGQEARLRCSPMKGHSHVYWYRQLPEEGLKFMVYLQKENIIDESGMPKERFSAEFPKEGPSILRIQQVVRGDSAAYFCASSPGTPNTEAFFGQGTRLTVV.

This clonotype was seen ten or more times. J is TRBJ1-2 and V is TRBV6-1; 9 nucleotides match TRBD1. The CDR3 extends over 15 amino acids. CDR1 is MNHNS, CDR2 SASEGT, per germline. V dropped 2 bases and J dropped 4; count of bases not matched to a gene: 5. The CDR3 protein is CASSERTGESYGYTF. The CDR3 DNA follows: TGTGCCAGCAGTGAAAGGACAGGGGAATCCTATGGCTACACCTTC.

This clonotype was found many times. CDR3 sequence reads: CASSDGAGELFF. CDR3 bases: TGTGCCAGCAGTGATGGGGCAGGGGAGCTGTTTTTT. The V call is TRBV6-1, the J call TRBJ2-2; a possible D gene is TRBD1 (5 bases). Trimming shortened V by 3 bases and J by 8 bases, and 7 bases separated the two germline ends. Germline lookup yields CDR1 MNHNS and CDR2 SASEGT. This CDR3 has 12 residues.

This clonotype has ten or more counts. The rearrangement joins TRBV13 to TRBJ2-5, with D possibly being TRBD1 (5 bases). The germline V gene has CDR1 PRHDT and CDR2 FYEKMQ (reference sequence). There are 14 residues in the CDR3. The germline V and J ends were trimmed by 2 bases and 3 bases, with 10 bases remaining between them. The CDR3 is CASSLLPTEETQYF. Written as DNA, the CDR3 is TGTGCCAGCAGCTTACTACCGACAGAAGAGACCCAGTACTTC.

This clonotype was seen only once. A much bigger clone sits one base away, suggesting this may be a read error. V usage is TRBV5-8 and J usage is TRBJ2-7; D may be TRBD1 (5 bases). In germline, CDR1 is SGHTS, CDR2 YDEGEE. The germline V and J ends were trimmed by 5 bases and 5 bases, with 17 bases remaining between them. The CDR3 runs 14 residues. The CDR3 DNA follows: TGTGCCAGCAGAAGGGGTTCCTACTTCGACGAGCAGTACTTC. Encoded protein: CASRRGSYFDEQYF.

This rearrangement joins TRBV4-1 to TRBJ1-5; the D is unclear. V dropped 2 bases and J dropped 5 bases, with 7 bases sitting between them. Germline V gene lookup returns CDR1 MGHRA and CDR2 YSYEKL. The CDR3 loop spans 13 amino acids. CDR3 region: CASSQYGYQPQHF. The CDR3 nucleotides read TGCGCCAGCAGCCAATACGGGTATCAGCCCCAGCATTTT.

This clonotype has ten or more counts. This chain uses TRBV7-2 with TRBJ2-5; D remains ambiguous. The CDR3 length is 12 residues. The germline CDR1 and CDR2 sequences are SGHTA and FQGNSA. Deletions cut 2 bases from V and 7 bases from J, with 8 bases between. The CDR3 here is CASSLRPPTQYF. The CDR3 region has the DNA TGTGCCAGCAGCTTACGCCCGCCGACCCAGTACTTC.

This clonotype was counted at least ten times. The chain combines TRBV6-1 with TRBJ1-5; the D gene is possibly TRBD1 (5 bases). Germline CDR1 MNHNS, CDR2 SASEGT. Trimming left V 8 bases short and J 6 bases short, with 14 bases between. The CDR3 is 13 residues long. The CDR3 nucleotides read TGTGCCAGCGCAATTCAGGGTTTTCAGCCCCAGCATTTT. Translating it yields CASAIQGFQPQHF.

This clonotype was detected ten times or more. The rearrangement uses TRBV6-1 and TRBJ2-6; no definite D call. The CDR3 sequence is 15 residues long. V gave up 2 bases and J gave up 0 bases, with 5 bases separating them. Germline V CDR1 and CDR2: MNHNS, SASEGT. The CDR3 sequence: CASSESISGANVLTF. The CDR3 DNA reads as TGTGCCAGCAGTGAAAGCATCTCTGGGGCCAACGTCCTGACTTTC.

At least ten counts were recorded for this clonotype. The chain combines TRBV18 with TRBJ2-5; unclear D gene. Trimming removed 1 base from V and 3 bases from J, with 9 bases in between. The CDR3 loop spans 14 amino acids. CDR1 is KGHSH and CDR2 is LQKENI in the germline V gene. This chain's CDR3 is CASSPRPAEETQYF. The CDR3 nucleotides read TGTGCCAGCTCACCACGGCCCGCGGAAGAGACCCAGTACTTC.

The chain carries TRBV7-2 and TRBJ2-7; possibly TRBD1 for D (6 bases). V lost 1 base and J lost 6, with 13 bases in between. CDR1 and CDR2 from the germline V gene are SGHTA and FQGNSA. The CDR3 runs 14 residues. CDR3 coding DNA: TGTGCCAGCAGCTTAGTGACAGGCGGTCGCGAGCAGTACTTC. It encodes CASSLVTGGREQYF.

This clonotype was seen only a few times. J is TRBJ1-5 and V is TRBV28, with 10 bases fitting TRBD1. The CDR3 length is 18 residues. The trim removed 5 bases at V and 2 bases at J, leaving 12 bases unmatched. Germline V gives CDR1 MDHEN, CDR2 SYDVKM. The DNA for the CDR3 is TGTGCCAGCAGTCCCTGGGCGGGACAGGGGTTGGGCAATCAGCCCCAGCATTTT. The encoded protein is CASSPWAGQGLGNQPQHF.

As concerns this clonotype: A much larger clone differs from this one at a single base, so this may be a read error. V and J are TRBV12-5 and TRBJ2-2; D is possibly TRBD1 or TRBD2 (6 bases each). The V end was cut by 0 bases, the J end by 6 bases, with 14 bases between. The germline V gene encodes CDR1 LGHNT and CDR2 FRNRAP. The CDR3 sequence is 16 residues long. The CDR3 is CASGLVLGRGAGELFF. DNA of the CDR3: TGTGCTAGTGGTTTGGTGCTAGGTAGGGGGGCCGGGGAGCTGTTTTTT. The full variable domain, in which reference TRBV12-5 and TRBJ2-2 provide the parts outside the CDR3, is DARVTQTPRHKVTEMGQEVTMRCQPILGHNTVFWYRQTMMQGLELLAYFRNRAPLDDSGMPKDRFSAEMPDATLATLKIQPSEPRDSAVYFCASGLVLGRGAGELFFGEGSRLTVL.

This clonotype has at least ten counts. The rearrangement joins TRBV19 to TRBJ2-7; maybe TRBD1 (5 bases). This CDR3 is built from 13 residues. Germline V gene sequence: CDR1 LNHDA, CDR2 SQIVND (reference sequence). V lost 0 bases to trimming and J lost 6 bases, with 9 bases between them. This CDR3 reads CASSIDPRVEQYF. In nucleotides, the CDR3 is TGTGCCAGTAGTATAGACCCCAGGGTCGAGCAGTACTTC.

The chain links TRBV20-1 to TRBJ1-2; D is unclear. CDR3 length: 11 amino acids. The V gene's germline CDR1 is DFQATT and CDR2 SNEGSKA (reference sequence). Trimming took off 0 bases at V and 6 bases at J, with 5 bases between the two ends. CDR3 in amino acids: CSARELDGYTF. The CDR3 region has the DNA TGCAGTGCTAGAGAGCTGGATGGCTACACCTTC.

In this sample, this clonotype turned up many times. V gene TRBV6-1 combines with J gene TRBJ2-7, with D possibly matching TRBD1 (6 bases). V was shortened by 7 bases and J by 3 bases, with 13 bases between the two germline ends. This CDR3 contains 13 residues. Germline assignment: CDR1 MNHNS and CDR2 SASEGT. CDR3 residues: CASTFLQGYEQYF. CDR3 DNA: TGTGCCAGCACCTTCCTACAGGGCTACGAGCAGTACTTC.

This clonotype showed up many times. The V gene is TRBV12-5, the J gene TRBJ1-1; D unclear. This CDR3 has 13 residues. The V gene's germline CDR1 is LGHNT and CDR2 FRNRAP. V was shortened by 1 base and J by 3 bases, with 6 bases between the two germline ends. The CDR3 coding sequence is TGTGCTAGTGGTTTGGAAGGGTACACTGAAGCTTTCTTT. It is translated as CASGLEGYTEAFF.

This clonotype was detected ten times or more. J is TRBJ2-7 and V is TRBV19; D remains ambiguous. The germline CDR1 and CDR2 sequences are LNHDA and SQIVND (reference sequence). V lost 3 bases, J lost 7 bases, and 10 bases lay in between. The length of the CDR3 is 12 residues. CDR3 DNA sequence: TGTGCCAGTAGTATCCCGAATAAGGAGCAGTACTTC. Its protein product is CASSIPNKEQYF.

This clonotype occurred a few times. This rearrangement joins TRBV4-1 to TRBJ2-2, with D maybe TRBD1 (5 bases). V was cut by 0 bases and J by 3 bases, with 11 bases left in between. This CDR3 region has 16 residues. The germline gives CDR1 MGHRA, CDR2 YSYEKL. The CDR3 DNA is TGCGCCAGCAGCCAAGATTGGGGCCGGGACACCGGGGAGCTGTTTTTT. As protein: CASSQDWGRDTGELFF.

This clonotype was found many times. This chain uses TRBV11-2 with TRBJ1-2, with unresolved D. Germline values: CDR1 SGHAT, CDR2 FQNNGV. This CDR3 comprises 14 residues. V was shortened by 1 base and J by 1 base, with 7 bases between the two germline ends. The chain's CDR3 is CASSLGAVNYGYTF. DNA for the CDR3: TGTGCCAGCAGCTTAGGAGCAGTTAACTATGGCTACACCTTC.